This TCR beta chain was obtained from a study of blood T cell repertoires in COVID-19. Study context: Both acute and convalescent COVID-19 samples were obtained from the United States, Italy and Spain. The cDNA or gDNA used as material had been derived from T cells, B-cell-depleted T cells, or PBMCs.

Germline V gives CDR1 SGHTA, CDR2 FQGNSA. The CDR3 is made up of 14 amino acids. V was clipped by 2 bases and J by 4 bases, with 9 bases between them. Authors' processing steps: Estimated nucleated cell counts came from reference gene primer amplification. The method was immunoSEQ multiplex PCR; TCRdb's version includes in-frame clones alone and lacks a portion of them. D and trimming were read from the DNA, whereas the V and J calls and clone size are those reported in that table. The table records over 150,000 clones, 88% of them present only once. The V call is TRBV7-2, the J call TRBJ2-4; D unresolved. The specimen sequenced was peripheral blood. This sequence originates from a man aged 50 to 59 who had recovered from COVID-19. This CDR3 reads CASSLRHGKNIQYF. CDR3 nucleotides: TGTGCCAGCAGCTTACGGCACGGGAAAAACATTCAGTACTTC. The entire variable domain, with the rest obtained from reference TRBV7-2 and TRBJ2-4, is as follows: GAGVSQSPSNKVTEKGKDVELRCDPISGHTALYWYRQSLGQGLEFLIYFQGNSAPDKSGLPSDRFSAERTGGSVSTLTIQRTQQEDSAVYLCASSLRHGKNIQYFGAGTRLSVL.